This T cell receptor (beta chain) was profiled in a study of T-cell reconstitution after alpha-beta-depleted transplantation in children. As it was prepared, the TCRbeta library received unique molecular identifiers. Each CDR3 protein is one row after TCRdb ran MiXCR on the PCR reads. The sample shows fewer than 150,000 distinct CDR3 sequences, more than 20% of them seen only once. The length of the CDR3 is 15 residues. V was pared by 5 bases and J by 6 bases, with 10 bases of the junction left unmatched. CDR1 MNHEY and CDR2 SMNVEV come from the germline V gene (reference sequence). Study results and caveats: Reportedly, alpha-beta T cells present about two months post-transplant originated from several hundred expanded clones of graft origin. From surviving recipient T cells and thymic progenitors came the high day-60 TCRbeta diversity observed in some patients. Newly produced T cells mostly accounted for T-cell counts and diversity one year post-transplant.

To note about this clonotype: Antigen unknown.

This chain connects TRBV27 to TRBJ2-7; 10 nucleotides agree with TRBD1. The sample in question was PBMCs, mostly from graft donor cells, obtained 180 days after TCRalphabeta/CD19-depleted stem cell transplant. This clonotype was sampled from a male patient aged 2 to 9 who had a stem cell transplant for chronic granulomatous disease, so the T cells may come from the graft donor. CDR3 sequence: CASSAPGTGDFEQYF. The CDR3 coding sequence is TGTGCCAGCAGTGCCCCGGGGACAGGGGATTTCGAGCAGTACTTC.